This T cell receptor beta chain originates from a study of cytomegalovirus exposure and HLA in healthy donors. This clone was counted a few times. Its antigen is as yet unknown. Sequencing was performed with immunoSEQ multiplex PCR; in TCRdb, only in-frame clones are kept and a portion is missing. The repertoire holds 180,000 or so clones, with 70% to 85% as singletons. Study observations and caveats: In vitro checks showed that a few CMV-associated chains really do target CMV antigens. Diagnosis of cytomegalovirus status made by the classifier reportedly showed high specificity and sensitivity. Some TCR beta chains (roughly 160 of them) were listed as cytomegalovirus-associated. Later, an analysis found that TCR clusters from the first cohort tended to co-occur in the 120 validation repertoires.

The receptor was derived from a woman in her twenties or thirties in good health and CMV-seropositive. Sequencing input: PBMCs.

The CDR3 region is CASSQVLAGETYEQYF. Written as DNA, the CDR3 is TGTGCCAGCAGCCAGGTACTAGCGGGGGAAACCTACGAGCAGTACTTC. V gene TRBV4-2 combines with J gene TRBJ2-7; 11 positions agree with TRBD2. The V and J ends lost 3 bases and 2 bases, in that order; junction bases with no gene match: 6. This CDR3 comprises 16 residues. The germline V gene has CDR1 LGHNA and CDR2 YNFKEQ.